This is a list of T cell receptor beta chains from one sample in a study of identical twins. TCRdb fed the 5' RACE reads into MiXCR, producing one record per CDR3 protein. The data show about 920,000 distinct CDR3 sequences, roughly an eighth seen once. These data were likewise used in another study, on yellow fever vaccine responses in identical twins.

The specimen sequenced was PBMCs. The receptors were sampled from a woman between 18 and 29 years old in good health. The CDR3 runs from the conserved cysteine through the conserved F or W. Fields, in order: J gene, D gene, V gene, clone size, CDR3 DNA, CDR3 protein. The D gene is left open where the match is weak. Rows give clone size only sometimes, using once, few, many, or a class for an expanded clone.

j_gene: TRBJ2-5
d_gene: TRBD2
v_gene: TRBV11-2
abundance: .
CDR3nt: TGTGCCAGCAGCTTAGTGGTTGGGGACTACGGTCAAGAGACCCAGTACTTC
CDR3aa: CASSLVVGDYGQETQYF

j_gene: TRBJ1-1
d_gene: .
v_gene: TRBV29-1
abundance: few
CDR3nt: TGCAGCGTAGTCCGTGGACAGAACACTGAAGCTTTCTTT
CDR3aa: CSVVRGQNTEAFF

j_gene: TRBJ1-1
d_gene: TRBD1
v_gene: TRBV2
abundance: .
CDR3nt: TGTGCCAGCAGGGAGACCGGGACAGTGATTTTTGAAGCTTTCTTT
CDR3aa: CASRETGTVIFEAFF

j_gene: TRBJ2-3
d_gene: .
v_gene: TRBV3-1
abundance: .
CDR3nt: TGTGCCAGCAGCCAGTCCGAGTATACGCAGTATTTT
CDR3aa: CASSQSEYTQYF

j_gene: TRBJ2-1
d_gene: .
v_gene: TRBV28
abundance: many
CDR3nt: TGTGCCGCCGGGGGCTCCTACAATGAGCAGTTCTTC
CDR3aa: CAAGGSYNEQFF

j_gene: TRBJ2-7
d_gene: .
v_gene: TRBV7-9
abundance: few
CDR3nt: TGTGCCAGCAGCCAAGGGCCTATCCCACTCTACGAGCAGTACTTC
CDR3aa: CASSQGPIPLYEQYF

j_gene: TRBJ1-1
d_gene: .
v_gene: TRBV29-1
abundance: few
CDR3nt: TGCAGCGTTCTTAGACAGCCAAGTGAAGCTTTCTTT
CDR3aa: CSVLRQPSEAFF

j_gene: TRBJ2-1
d_gene: .
v_gene: TRBV7-9
abundance: few
CDR3nt: TGTGCCAGCAGCTTCCGAGAGGACAGCAACAATGAGCAGTTCTTC
CDR3aa: CASSFREDSNNEQFF

j_gene: TRBJ2-3
d_gene: TRBD2
v_gene: TRBV24-1
abundance: .
CDR3nt: TGTGCCACCAGTGAGGCCGGGAGGGCCGGGGGGGGCACAGATACGCAGTATTTT
CDR3aa: CATSEAGRAGGGTDTQYF

j_gene: TRBJ2-1
d_gene: TRBD2
v_gene: TRBV6-5
abundance: few
CDR3nt: TGTGCCAGCAGTTTTAAGGCGGGAGGGCCCGATGAGCAGTTCTTC
CDR3aa: CASSFKAGGPDEQFF

j_gene: TRBJ1-2
d_gene: .
v_gene: TRBV12-3/TRBV12-4
abundance: many
CDR3nt: TGTGCCAGCAGTGGGTCCTCTATCTATGGCTACACCTTC
CDR3aa: CASSGSSIYGYTF

j_gene: TRBJ2-3
d_gene: .
v_gene: TRBV7-6
abundance: many
CDR3nt: TGTGCCAGCAGCTTAGCAGTAACAGATACGCAGTATTTT
CDR3aa: CASSLAVTDTQYF

j_gene: TRBJ2-2
d_gene: .
v_gene: TRBV12-3/TRBV12-4
abundance: many
CDR3nt: TGTGCCAGCAGCATCCGGGCGACCGGGGAGCTGTTTTTT
CDR3aa: CASSIRATGELFF

j_gene: TRBJ2-5
d_gene: .
v_gene: TRBV20-1
abundance: .
CDR3nt: TGCAGTGCTAGAGTAGACGCGTCAGAGACCCAGTACTTC
CDR3aa: CSARVDASETQYF

j_gene: TRBJ2-4
d_gene: .
v_gene: TRBV12-3/TRBV12-4
abundance: few
CDR3nt: TGTGCCAGCAGTTTAGGGTGGTCGGGGGTAGCCAAAAACATTCAGTACTTC
CDR3aa: CASSLGWSGVAKNIQYF

j_gene: TRBJ2-7
d_gene: TRBD2
v_gene: TRBV25-1
abundance: few
CDR3nt: TGTGCCAGCAGTAAAGCGGGGCACTCCTACGAGCAGTACTTC
CDR3aa: CASSKAGHSYEQYF

j_gene: TRBJ1-3
d_gene: .
v_gene: TRBV20-1
abundance: few
CDR3nt: TGCAGTGCCGGGGACGGCCTTTCTGGAAACACCATATATTTT
CDR3aa: CSAGDGLSGNTIYF

j_gene: TRBJ1-3
d_gene: .
v_gene: TRBV2
abundance: .
CDR3nt: TGTGCCAGCAGTGAACTTGGGGGAAACACCATATATTTT
CDR3aa: CASSELGGNTIYF

j_gene: TRBJ2-3
d_gene: .
v_gene: TRBV12-5
abundance: .
CDR3nt: TGTGCTAGTGGTTTGGTAGAGCCTGGCGGGGTTACGCAGTATTTT
CDR3aa: CASGLVEPGGVTQYF

j_gene: TRBJ2-1
d_gene: .
v_gene: TRBV5-1
abundance: few
CDR3nt: TGCGCCAGCAGCTTGTCTGTTATCTACAATGAGCAGTTCTTC
CDR3aa: CASSLSVIYNEQFF

j_gene: TRBJ2-1
d_gene: TRBD2
v_gene: TRBV29-1
abundance: many
CDR3nt: TGCAGCGTTTATAGCGGGAGGGGGAATGAGCAGTTCTTC
CDR3aa: CSVYSGRGNEQFF

j_gene: TRBJ2-2
d_gene: .
v_gene: TRBV6-2/TRBV6-3
abundance: .
CDR3nt: TGTGCCAGCAGTTACTCGATGGGGGGCCGGCGTCGTAGAAACACCGGGGAGCTGTTTTTT
CDR3aa: CASSYSMGGRRRRNTGELFF

j_gene: TRBJ2-3
d_gene: .
v_gene: TRBV10-3
abundance: .
CDR3nt: TGTGCCATCAGTGATAAGATGGTCAATACGCAGTATTTT
CDR3aa: CAISDKMVNTQYF

j_gene: TRBJ2-5
d_gene: TRBD2
v_gene: TRBV2
abundance: few
CDR3nt: TGTGCCAGCAGTGATGGGCTAGCGGGATCCCAAGAGACCCAGTACTTC
CDR3aa: CASSDGLAGSQETQYF